Following are 20 T cell receptor beta chains from one sample sequenced in a study of blood T cell repertoires in COVID-19. Generated by immunoSEQ multiplex PCR, the TCRdb table keeps only in-frame clones and is missing some. The sample contains approximately 140,000 clones, over 65% of which appear only once. The source material was peripheral blood. These receptors were obtained from a man aged 70-80 years with acute or convalescent COVID-19.

The chain couples TRBV2 to TRBJ2-7; 11 nucleotides line up with TRBD1. The junction had 6 bases not matched to a gene; V was cut back by 5 bases and J by 6 bases. Looked up from germline, CDR1 is SNHLY and CDR2 is FYNNEI. The CDR3 contains 14 residues. CDR3 protein: CASSRDRGVSEQYF. In DNA form, the CDR3 reads TGTGCCAGCAGTAGGGACAGGGGGGTCTCCGAGCAGTACTTC.

V usage is TRBV12-3 or TRBV12-4 and J usage is TRBJ2-2, with D maybe TRBD2 (5 bases). The CDR3 is 11 amino acids. Trimming removed 11 bases at V and 7 bases at J, with 11 bases between. The CDR3 nucleotides read TGTGCCTCAACTCGGGGCGGGGAGCTGTTTTTT. This sequence encodes CASTRGGELFF.

The chain couples TRBV5-4 to TRBJ1-1, with 7 bases that match TRBD1. V was clipped by 4 bases and J by 3 bases; unmatched bases: 6. Germline V gene data show CDR1 as SGHNT and CDR2 as YYREEE (reference sequence). This CDR3 contains 14 residues. CDR3 residues: CASSTPGGYTEAFF. The CDR3 bases are TGTGCCAGCAGCACCCCAGGGGGGTACACTGAAGCTTTCTTT.

The chain recombines TRBV6-1 with TRBJ2-1; D possibly corresponds to TRBD1 (6 bases). Trimming cost V 3 bases and J 6 bases, with 12 bases left between them. The CDR3 is 14 amino acids. The germline V gene encodes CDR1 MNHNS and CDR2 SASEGT. In DNA form, the CDR3 reads TGTGCCAGCAGTGACAGGGGCCTCCGCAATGAGCAGTTCTTC. Protein product: CASSDRGLRNEQFF.

The CDR3: CASATLAIGNSPLHF. The CDR3 coding sequence is TGTGCCAGCGCCACTCTGGCCATCGGGAACTCACCCCTCCACTTT. This chain joins TRBV13 and TRBJ1-6; D ambiguous. Trimming stripped 8 bases from V and 10 bases from J, with 21 bases between. CDR1 is PRHDT, CDR2 FYEKMQ, per germline (reference sequence). This CDR3 is 15 amino acids long.

The DNA of the CDR3 is TGTGCCAGTAGTATTGGCACAGGGGGGCACCAGCCCCAGCATTTT. Translating it yields CASSIGTGGHQPQHF. The chain employs TRBV19 and TRBJ1-5; 8 positions agree with TRBD1. V shed 3 bases, J shed 7 bases, and the junction held 8 bases outside the gene matches. The CDR3 sequence is 15 residues long. The germline gives CDR1 LNHDA, CDR2 SQIVND (reference sequence).

This clone has a handful of counts. The chain links TRBV18 to TRBJ1-5; TRBD1 matches 9 bases. From germline, CDR1 is KGHSH and CDR2 LQKENI. The V gene end was trimmed by 3 bases and the J gene end by 10 bases; junction bases not matched to a gene: 13. The CDR3 is 16 amino acids. The chain's CDR3 is CASSPSAGQGHQPQHF. The CDR3, as DNA: TGTGCCAGCTCACCGAGTGCCGGACAGGGGCACCAACCCCAGCATTTT.

V usage is TRBV10-2 and J usage is TRBJ2-5, with 7 bases that match TRBD1. This CDR3 spans 13 amino acids. V dropped 4 bases and J dropped 2; count of bases not matched to a gene: 1. Germline CDR1 is WSHSY and CDR2 is SAAADI. DNA of the CDR3: TGCGCCAGCAGTGGGGGACAGCAAGAGACCCAGTACTTC. The encoded protein is CASSGGQQETQYF.

Here the CDR3 DNA reads TGTGCCAGTAGTATGAGGGAGCCGCGGGTCGGGGGCTACACCTTC. Its protein product is CASSMREPRVGGYTF. The V call is TRBV19, the J call TRBJ1-2, with D unclear. This CDR3 contains 15 residues. The V end lost 3 bases, the J end lost 8 bases, and 19 bases lay between the germline ends. CDR1 is LNHDA, CDR2 SQIVND, per germline (reference sequence).

The chain links TRBV28 to TRBJ2-7, with 7 bases identical to TRBD2. Looked up from germline, CDR1 is MDHEN and CDR2 is SYDVKM. V lost 3 bases, J lost 3 bases, and 8 bases stayed unmatched. The length of the CDR3 is 15 residues. CDR3 DNA: TGTGCCAGCAGTTTGTTTGTTAAGCGGGGCTACGAGCAGTACTTC. This translates into CASSLFVKRGYEQYF.

The chain has TRBV6-5 and TRBJ2-7; 13 bases align to TRBD2. Germline assignment: CDR1 MNHEY and CDR2 SVGAGI. The trim removed 6 bases at V and 5 bases at J, leaving 4 bases unmatched. The CDR3 covers 14 residues. As DNA, the CDR3 is TGTGCCAGCAGCGTGACTAGCGGGAGGAACGAGCAGTACTTC. This gives the protein CASSVTSGRNEQYF.

This chain links TRBV9 with TRBJ1-5, with TRBD1 as a possible D gene (5 bases). CDR1 SGDLS and CDR2 YYNGEE come from the germline V gene. This CDR3 spans 15 amino acids. V gave up 3 bases and J gave up 0 bases, with 10 bases separating them. DNA of the CDR3: TGTGCCAGCAGCGGGGGGGGATATAGCAATCAGCCCCAGCATTTT. This translates into CASSGGGYSNQPQHF.

The chain is built from TRBV19 and TRBJ2-4; TRBD1 might be the D (7 bases). The V end was cut by 6 bases, the J end by 7 bases, with 16 bases between. CDR1 LNHDA and CDR2 SQIVND come from the germline V gene (reference sequence). CDR3 length: 14 amino acids. Here the CDR3 reads CASRVAPGGNIQYF. The DNA for the CDR3 is TGTGCCAGTAGGGTCGCCCCAGGGGGGAACATTCAGTACTTC.

J is TRBJ2-5 and V is TRBV28, with 8 nucleotides matching TRBD2. Germline V lookup: CDR1 MDHEN, CDR2 SYDVKM. The trim removed 10 bases at V and 4 bases at J, leaving 17 bases unmatched. This CDR3 contains 16 residues. CDR3 amino acids: CATLTPSGRVGETQYF. CDR3 nucleotides: TGTGCCACCCTCACCCCCAGCGGGAGAGTCGGAGAGACCCAGTACTTC. Together with reference TRBV28 and TRBJ2-5, the CDR3 gives the full variable domain: DVKVTQSSRYLVKRTGEKVFLECVQDMDHENMFWYRQDPGLGLRLIYFSYDVKMKEKGDIPEGYSVSREKKERFSLILESASTNQTSMYLCATLTPSGRVGETQYFGPGTRLLVL.

The gene calls are TRBV7-3 and TRBJ2-3; TRBD2 is a possible D gene (5 bases). This CDR3 has 14 residues. V was trimmed by 0 bases and J by 1 base, leaving 5 bases between them. CDR1 and CDR2 from the germline V gene are SGHTA and FQGTGA. The CDR3 DNA is TGTGCCAGCAGCTTAACTAGCGGCACAGATACGCAGTATTTT. Encoded protein: CASSLTSGTDTQYF.

V gene TRBV24-1 combines with J gene TRBJ2-5, with TRBD2 matching over 8 bases. The CDR3 runs 16 residues. CDR1 is KGHDR and CDR2 is SFDVKD in the germline V gene. Trimming cost V 1 base and J 4 bases; bases outside gene matches: 7. This CDR3 reads CATSDFDGRAGETQYF. The CDR3 coding sequence is TGTGCCACCAGTGATTTTGACGGGAGGGCCGGAGAGACCCAGTACTTC.

The chain recombines TRBV27 with TRBJ1-5; the D is unclear. Germline CDR1 is MNHEY and CDR2 is SMNVEV (reference sequence). The ends were cut back, 3 bases at V and 6 bases at J, with 6 bases in the middle. The CDR3 contains 12 residues. The CDR3 DNA is TGTGCCAGCAGTTTCCTAGGTCAGCCCCAGCATTTT. Its translation: CASSFLGQPQHF.

This chain joins TRBV18 and TRBJ1-3; 8 nucleotides agree with TRBD1. Germline assignment: CDR1 KGHSH and CDR2 LQKENI. After removal of 3 bases from V and 0 bases from J, the junction contained 4 bases not matched to a gene. CDR3 size: 16 residues. DNA of the CDR3: TGTGCCAGCTCACCGGGACAGGCGAACTCTGGAAACACCATATATTTT. This codes for CASSPGQANSGNTIYF.

This clone was recorded once. The chain joins TRBV7-2 to TRBJ1-4, with D possibly matching TRBD1 (5 bases). This CDR3 region has 13 residues. Per germline, CDR1 SGHTA and CDR2 FQGNSA. Trimming pared 5 bases from V and 7 bases from J, leaving 11 bases between. CDR3 sequence reads: CASSGGFGEKLFF. CDR3 sequence (DNA): TGTGCCAGCAGCGGGGGGTTCGGTGAAAAACTGTTTTTT.

This clone is a singleton in its sample. The chain employs TRBV19 and TRBJ2-5, with 9 nucleotides matching TRBD2. V lost 5 bases to trimming and J lost 3 bases; unmatched junction nucleotides: 13. Germline values: CDR1 LNHDA, CDR2 SQIVND (reference sequence). CDR3 length: 17 amino acids. CDR3 coding DNA: TGTGCCAGTAGTTCGACGCAGGGTAGCGGGGGAGAAGAGACCCAGTACTTC. Its translation: CASSSTQGSGGEETQYF.